This TCR beta chain was documented in a study of blood T cells in healthy people across ages. Overall study findings and caveats: There were more naive CD4+ cells and higher diversity in long-lived donors than in aged donors. Because donor CMV status was unknown, expanded clonotype changes were possibly confounded.

Notes on this clonotype: Its specificity is not known.

Primers used in a second PCR of about 6 to 11 cycles were a sample-barcoded 5' primer and a J-beta primer mix. Researchers report that a template-switch adaptor with 12 random nucleotides tagged each cDNA molecule. Each CDR3 protein is one row after TCRdb ran MiXCR on the 5' RACE reads. The sample has hundreds of thousands of distinct CDR3 sequences, 45% to 65% seen once; the top ten hold 35% to 40%. The CDR3 contains 15 residues. The V segment lost 5 bases and the J segment 2 bases; nucleotides outside the gene matches: 6. The germline CDR1 and CDR2 sequences are SSHAT and FNYEAQ (reference sequence). Each donor supplied 7.5 to 10 milliliters of peripheral blood.

The TCR comes from a man in his 60s in good health. Material for sequencing was blood. The chain is built from TRBV7-7 and TRBJ2-3, with 8 bases that match TRBD2. CDR3 DNA sequence: TGTGCCAGCAGCAAACTAGCGGCCCTCACAGATACGCAGTATTTT. Protein product: CASSKLAALTDTQYF. The whole variable domain, remainder taken from reference TRBV7-7 and TRBJ2-3, is GAGVSQSPRYKVTKRGQDVTLRCDPISSHATLYWYQQALGQGPEFLTYFNYEAQPDKSGLPSDRFSAERPEGSISTLTIQRTEQRDSAMYRCASSKLAALTDTQYFGPGTRLTVL.